This T cell receptor beta chain was sequenced for a study of naive CD8 T cells in extremely preterm neonates. Notes on this clone: Its antigen is unknown.

Overall study findings and caveats: Term neonates 0.4% to 0.5%, young children around 0.03%, adults about 0.0091%; preterm neonates shared 2.5% to 3%. Preterm infants showed shorter CDR3s, fewer N additions and less trimming than older groups. Compared with all age groups, preterm neonates showed less repertoire richness.

TCRdb's copy holds only in-frame clones and misses some; the assay was immunoSEQ multiplex PCR. Here the sample spans tens of thousands of clones, about 91% being singletons. From germline, CDR1 is WNHNN and CDR2 SYGVQD (reference sequence). Trimming removed 0 bases from V and 3 bases from J; junction bases left unmatched: 0. The CDR3 has 14 amino acids. Extremely preterm births at roughly 22-27 weeks of gestation supplied the samples. Mothers with known HIV infection were excluded. Sorted cells: live naive CD8+ T cells, CD45RA+CCR7+, Annexin V-negative. The receptor's source is a boy who was born preterm. Sequencing was carried out using naive CD8+ T cells from cord blood. The chain couples TRBV10-1 to TRBJ2-7; the match to TRBD1 covers 9 bases. The CDR3 DNA reads as TGCGCCAGCAGTGAGTCGACAGGGGGCTACGAGCAGTACTTC. Translation gives CASSESTGGYEQYF.